The rows below give T cell receptor beta chains drawn from one sample of a study of T cells in Graves' hyperthyroidism and ophthalmopathy. TCRdb re-analysed the multiplex PCR reads in MiXCR, keeping a single row per CDR3 protein. The sample has 600,000 to 900,000 distinct CDR3 sequences; about 16% are singletons. Material for sequencing was blood. These receptors were taken from a man younger than 30 with Graves' hyperthyroidism. CDR3s include the opening cysteine and the closing phenylalanine or tryptophan. A D gene is named only where the DNA matches it firmly. Some rows have no size entry. The others give once, few or many, or a class for an expanded clone.

v_gene	abundance	d_gene	j_gene	CDR3aa	CDR3nt
TRBV20-1	many	-	TRBJ2-1	CSARRGLLYNEQFF	TGCAGTGCTAGAAGGGGACTTCTCTACAATGAGCAGTTCTTC
TRBV15	few	-	TRBJ1-5	CATRAGKDQPQHF	TGTGCCACCAGGGCGGGGAAGGACCAGCCCCAGCATTTT
TRBV11-2	many	-	TRBJ2-5	CASSLDLRSRETQYF	TGTGCCAGCAGCTTAGATCTTCGGTCTAGAGAGACCCAGTACTTC
TRBV13	-	-	TRBJ2-1	CASSSLPVAEPSHNEQFF	TGTGCCAGCAGCTCCCTACCAGTAGCGGAGCCCTCCCACAATGAGCAGTTCTTC
TRBV7-2	many	-	TRBJ2-7	CASSQPGQTYEQYF	TGTGCCAGCAGCCAGCCAGGACAGACCTACGAGCAGTACTTC
TRBV29-1	few	-	TRBJ1-4	CSAGDNEKLFF	TGCAGCGCCGGGGATAATGAAAAACTGTTTTTT
TRBV13	few	TRBD2	TRBJ2-1	CASSLGIAGARNEQFF	TGTGCCAGCAGCTTAGGCATAGCGGGAGCTCGCAATGAGCAGTTCTTC
TRBV6-5	many	-	TRBJ2-1	CASSYSLGAWNEQFF	TGTGCCAGCAGTTACTCTCTGGGAGCATGGAATGAGCAGTTCTTC
TRBV29-1	-	TRBD1	TRBJ1-1	CSVERGGAKAFF	TGCAGCGTTGAAAGAGGGGGCGCGAAGGCTTTCTTT
TRBV9	-	TRBD1	TRBJ2-2	CASSIQGGAFTTGELFF	TGTGCCAGCAGCATACAAGGGGGCGCTTTTACCACCGGGGAGCTGTTTTTT
TRBV29-1	few	-	TRBJ2-7	CSVGEAGPVEQYF	TGCAGCGTTGGGGAAGCAGGGCCGGTCGAGCAGTACTTC
TRBV6-2/TRBV6-3	many	TRBD2	TRBJ2-1	CASSSPGLAGSDEQFF	TGTGCCAGCAGTTCGCCGGGACTAGCAGGGTCGGATGAGCAGTTCTTC
TRBV18	-	-	TRBJ2-6	CASSLVISGANVLTF	TGTGCCAGCTCACTGGTCATATCTGGAGCCAACGTCCTGACTTTC
TRBV19	-	TRBD2	TRBJ2-7	CASSIAASGSYEQYF	TGTGCCAGTAGTATAGCGGCTAGCGGGAGCTACGAGCAGTACTTC
TRBV14	many	-	TRBJ2-1	CASSQGIGVYNEQFF	TGTGCCAGCAGCCAAGGAATAGGAGTCTACAATGAGCAGTTCTTC
TRBV3-1	once	TRBD2	TRBJ2-3	CASSRSVGLATDTQYF	TGTGCCAGCAGCCGCTCGGTGGGACTAGCGACAGATACGCAGTATTTT
TRBV7-3	many	-	TRBJ2-1	CASSLEVYNEQFF	TGTGCCAGCAGCCTAGAGGTATACAATGAGCAGTTCTTC
TRBV27	-	TRBD1	TRBJ2-7	CASSPKGAAYYEQYF	TGTGCCAGCAGTCCCAAGGGGGCTGCATACTACGAGCAGTACTTC
TRBV27	many	-	TRBJ1-2	CASRVGHLGLYGYTF	TGTGCCAGCAGGGTGGGACACCTCGGCTTATATGGCTACACCTTC
TRBV3-1	many	-	TRBJ1-1	CASSQVGGSNTEAFF	TGTGCCAGCAGCCAAGTGGGGGGATCGAACACTGAAGCTTTCTTT
TRBV28	-	TRBD1	TRBJ1-6	CASSPTAGGIFYNSPLHF	TGTGCCAGCAGCCCCACGGCAGGGGGGATCTTCTATAATTCACCCCTCCACTTT
TRBV15	-	-	TRBJ1-5	CATSPPGHGLGDNQPQHF	TGTGCCACCAGCCCTCCCGGACACGGCCTGGGGGACAATCAGCCCCAGCATTTT
TRBV20-1	-	TRBD2	TRBJ2-3	CSASKREGFTDTQYF	TGCAGTGCTTCCAAGCGGGAGGGTTTCACAGATACGCAGTATTTT
TRBV27	many	TRBD2	TRBJ2-1	CASSLLGLALEKNEQFF	TGTGCCAGCAGTCTACTGGGACTAGCCCTAGAGAAGAATGAGCAGTTCTTC
TRBV10-1	-	-	TRBJ2-1	CASSDISTEVGQFF	TGCGCCAGCAGTGATATCTCGACGGAGGTGGGGCAGTTCTTC
TRBV27	-	-	TRBJ2-7	CASSFRFRGVGHEQYF	TGTGCCAGCAGTTTCCGTTTCAGGGGGGTAGGACACGAGCAGTACTTC
TRBV12-3/TRBV12-4	-	-	TRBJ2-6	CASSSVITISGANVLTF	TGTGCCAGCAGTTCGGTGATAACAATCTCTGGGGCCAACGTCCTGACTTTC
TRBV11-2	-	TRBD1	TRBJ1-6	CASSFGGQGDNSPLHF	TGTGCCAGCAGCTTTGGGGGACAGGGAGATAATTCACCCCTCCACTTT
TRBV4-1	-	-	TRBJ2-2	CASSQDRFTGELFF	TGCGCCAGCAGCCAAGATCGATTCACCGGGGAGCTGTTTTTT
TRBV27	few	-	TRBJ1-1	CASSLTPGRRNTEAFF	TGTGCCAGCAGTTTAACGCCAGGGAGGAGGAACACTGAAGCTTTCTTT
TRBV10-3	-	-	TRBJ2-3	CAISERISSTDTQYF	TGTGCCATCAGTGAAAGGATCTCTAGCACAGATACGCAGTATTTT
TRBV2	many	-	TRBJ2-5	CASGRGGRVTETQYF	TGTGCCAGCGGCCGGGGAGGAAGGGTGACGGAGACCCAGTACTTC
TRBV12-3/TRBV12-4	few	-	TRBJ1-1	CASSLVPRRTEAFF	TGTGCCAGCAGTTTAGTCCCCCGAAGAACTGAAGCTTTCTTT
TRBV5-1	few	-	TRBJ2-1	CASSLAFIGRESFRNEQFF	TGCGCCAGCAGCTTGGCATTTATTGGCAGGGAGTCTTTTCGCAATGAGCAGTTCTTC
TRBV7-8	-	TRBD2	TRBJ2-5	CASRRPGLAPKETQYF	TGTGCCAGCAGACGTCCGGGACTAGCGCCTAAAGAGACCCAGTACTTC
TRBV6-6	many	-	TRBJ1-1	CASSYEGVSRNTEAFF	TGTGCCAGCAGTTACGAAGGGGTATCCCGGAACACTGAAGCTTTCTTT
TRBV2	many	-	TRBJ2-1	CASSEALAPNNEQFF	TGTGCCAGCAGCGAAGCGCTCGCGCCTAACAATGAGCAGTTCTTC
TRBV28	many	-	TRBJ1-3	CASTSRRIGNTIYF	TGTGCCAGCACATCCCGACGGATTGGAAACACCATATATTTT
TRBV6-2/TRBV6-3	-	-	TRBJ2-2	CASSKPPWRGGSGELFF	TGTGCCAGCAGCAAGCCGCCGTGGAGGGGAGGATCCGGGGAGCTGTTTTTT
TRBV28	-	-	TRBJ1-2	CASSQARGAYGYTF	TGTGCCAGCAGCCAGGCAAGGGGGGCCTATGGCTACACCTTC
TRBV11-2	-	-	TRBJ1-3	CASSLGVASGNTIYF	TGTGCCAGCAGCTTGGGGGTTGCCTCTGGAAACACCATATATTTT
TRBV10-2	-	-	TRBJ2-2	CASSLGKSNTGELFF	TGCGCCAGCAGTTTGGGGAAATCGAACACCGGGGAGCTGTTTTTT
TRBV20-1	-	TRBD1	TRBJ2-1	CSATTGTGDNEQFF	TGCAGTGCTACAACCGGGACAGGGGATAATGAGCAGTTCTTC
TRBV25-1	few	-	TRBJ2-5	CASSEYKGVAQYF	TGTGCCAGCAGTGAATATAAAGGGGTGGCCCAGTACTTC
TRBV20-1	-	-	TRBJ2-7	CSAREVVRSSYEQYF	TGCAGTGCTAGAGAAGTAGTGAGGAGCTCCTACGAGCAGTACTTC
TRBV27	-	-	TRBJ2-3	CASSSRNRDTQYF	TGTGCCAGCAGTTCCAGGAACAGGGATACGCAGTATTTT
TRBV28	many	TRBD2	TRBJ2-7	CASRLTSGYSYEQYF	TGTGCCAGCAGACTCACTAGCGGGTACTCCTACGAGCAGTACTTC
TRBV6-2/TRBV6-3	-	TRBD2	TRBJ2-1	CASSPGLLAGVYEQFF	TGTGCCAGCAGCCCCGGCCTGCTAGCGGGAGTCTATGAGCAGTTCTTC
TRBV7-9	-	-	TRBJ1-1	CASSLNRKDRNTEAFF	TGTGCCAGCAGCCTCAATCGGAAGGACAGGAACACTGAAGCTTTCTTT
TRBV30	many	TRBD2	TRBJ2-7	CAWSPRLANYEQYF	TGTGCCTGGAGTCCCCGACTAGCGAACTACGAGCAGTACTTC
TRBV28	few	TRBD2	TRBJ2-1	CASSPPGLAVISNEQFF	TGTGCCAGCAGCCCCCCGGGACTAGCGGTGATTTCCAATGAGCAGTTCTTC
TRBV20-1	-	-	TRBJ2-7	CSAREGMGPYEQYF	TGCAGTGCTAGAGAGGGGATGGGGCCGTACGAGCAGTACTTC
TRBV6-5	-	-	TRBJ1-3	CASSYSDSSGNTIYF	TGTGCCAGCAGTTACTCGGACAGCTCTGGAAACACCATATATTTT
TRBV2	few	-	TRBJ1-1	CASSATLLNTEAFF	TGTGCCAGCAGCGCCACCCTCTTGAACACTGAAGCTTTCTTT
TRBV28	many	-	TRBJ1-4	CASSLIPSGEKLFF	TGTGCCAGCAGTTTAATCCCCTCTGGCGAAAAACTGTTTTTT
TRBV12-5	few	-	TRBJ2-1	CASGLKVASSAEQFF	TGTGCTAGTGGTTTGAAGGTCGCTAGCTCGGCTGAGCAGTTCTTC
TRBV12-3/TRBV12-4	-	TRBD1	TRBJ1-1	CASSLRTGGEAFF	TGTGCCAGCAGTTTAAGGACAGGGGGCGAAGCTTTCTTT
TRBV2	many	TRBD1	TRBJ2-1	CASSEFGQGRAYNEQFF	TGTGCCAGCAGTGAATTCGGACAGGGGAGGGCCTACAATGAGCAGTTCTTC